Included here is one T cell receptor beta chain sequence, with context. J gave up 4 bases and V 5 bases, and 13 bases lay outside the gene matches. Germline V CDR1 and CDR2: MNHEY, SMNVEV (reference sequence). The CDR3 has 17 residues. This sample was included in a study of blood T cell repertoires in COVID-19. Study context: There were acute and convalescent COVID-19 samples, and they came from the United States, Italy and Spain.

The cohort comprised adults aged about 18 to 90 years residing in about two dozen US areas. Cohorts were assigned according to the clinical history that participants reported. Symptom resolution, clearance, or two negative PCRs marked the recovered donors of Cohort 3. The protocol was immunoSEQ multiplex PCR, while the TCRdb copy is restricted to in-frame clones and leaves out a portion. The sample has some 340,000 clones; around 86% are singletons. Sequenced: PBMCs or T cells enriched from blood (not recorded which). The J gene is TRBJ2-2, the V gene TRBV27; 7 nucleotides agree with TRBD2. The receptor comes from a woman aged 50 to 65 who had recovered from COVID-19. The CDR3 DNA is TGTGCCAGCAGTGGGGGGGTCCCTACTACTCTCACCGGGGAGCTGTTTTTT. This gives the protein CASSGGVPTTLTGELFF.